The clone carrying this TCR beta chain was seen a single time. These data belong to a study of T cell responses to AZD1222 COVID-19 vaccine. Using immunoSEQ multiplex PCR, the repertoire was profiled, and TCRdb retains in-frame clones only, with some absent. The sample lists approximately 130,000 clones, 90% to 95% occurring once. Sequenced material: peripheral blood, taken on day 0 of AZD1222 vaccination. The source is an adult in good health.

The CDR3 here is CASSQQRIGRATYEQYF. CDR3 DNA sequence: TGCGCCAGCAGTCAACAACGTATCGGACGGGCAACCTACGAGCAGTACTTC. The gene calls are TRBV23-1 and TRBJ2-7; no definite D call. TRBV23-1 falls under the ORF class, with uncertain function. This CDR3 comprises 17 residues. V lost 2 bases and J 2 bases, leaving 19 bases between the germline ends.